One and the same sample provided the 14 T cell receptor beta chains below, sequenced in a study of beta chain features in type 1 diabetes. All of the isolated RNA was reverse transcribed, so expressed TCRB transcripts were sequenced. TCRdb's table, derived via immunoSEQ multiplex PCR, lists solely in-frame clones and lacks some. The sample has over 300,000 clones; around 8% are singletons. The sequencing input was central memory CD4+ T cells from blood. Every receptor here comes from a young woman in good health.

V usage is TRBV7-9 and J usage is TRBJ2-1; a weak D match, TRBD1 (5 bases). The CDR3 runs 11 residues. Germline lookup yields CDR1 SEHNR and CDR2 FQNEAQ (reference sequence). V dropped 4 bases and J dropped 9 bases, with 7 bases sitting between them. The CDR3 reads CASSSDTEQFF. DNA of the CDR3: TGTGCCAGCAGCTCGGACACTGAGCAGTTCTTC.

This clone was observed many times. V usage is TRBV28 and J usage is TRBJ2-7; weak D call: TRBD2 (6 bases). Germline CDR1 and CDR2: MDHEN and SYDVKM. The length of the CDR3 is 13 residues. V was pared by 3 bases and J by 5 bases, with 11 bases between. The DNA of the CDR3 is TGTGCCAGCAGTTTGGGGATAGCGGACGAGCAGTACTTC. It specifies CASSLGIADEQYF.

This clone was recorded at least ten times. The rearrangement links TRBV15 to TRBJ2-2, with D unresolved. Trimming took 3 bases from V and 4 from J, leaving 9 bases between them. Germline-derived CDR1 and CDR2 are LNHNV and YYDKDF (reference sequence). The CDR3 is 14 amino acids. The CDR3 DNA reads TGTGCCACCAGCAGTGATACAGTCACCGGGGAGCTGTTTTTT. Protein sequence: CATSSDTVTGELFF.

This clone was observed a handful of times. The CDR3 here is CASSAGTGDTYGYTF. CDR3 nucleotide sequence: TGTGCCAGCAGCGCGGGGACAGGGGATACCTATGGCTACACCTTC. The chain joins TRBV7-2 to TRBJ1-2, with TRBD1 identical over 10 bases. From germline, CDR1 is SGHTA and CDR2 FQGNSA. V was clipped by 5 bases and J by 4 bases; unmatched bases: 7. CDR3 length equals 15 residues. The variable domain in full, completed from reference TRBV7-2 and TRBJ1-2, reads GAGVSQSPSNKVTEKGKDVELRCDPISGHTALYWYRQSLGQGLEFLIYFQGNSAPDKSGLPSDRFSAERTGGSVSTLTIQRTQQEDSAVYLCASSAGTGDTYGYTFGSGTRLTVV.

This clone was seen only a few times. This chain's CDR3 is CASQELRGIGELFF. DNA for the CDR3: TGTGCCAGTCAAGAGCTGAGGGGCATCGGGGAGCTGTTTTTT. V usage is TRBV19 and J usage is TRBJ2-2, with D perhaps being TRBD1 or TRBD2 (5 bases each). With 8 bases removed from V and 7 bases from J, the gap between germline ends came to 17 bases. CDR1 and CDR2 (germline): LNHDA, SQIVND (reference sequence). The CDR3 is 14 amino acids.

This chain links TRBV7-2 with TRBJ2-3; no clear D gene. The CDR3 consists of 12 residues. Germline loops: CDR1 SGHTA, CDR2 FQGNSA. Trimming took off 5 bases at V and 5 bases at J, with 8 bases between the two ends. DNA for the CDR3: TGTGCCAGCAGCCGTCTGGAAGATACGCAGTATTTT. Translating it yields CASSRLEDTQYF.

This clone was seen only a few times. The V and J genes are TRBV29-1 and TRBJ2-5, with 8 bases fitting TRBD2. CDR3 length: 16 residues. The V segment lost 3 bases and the J segment 5 bases; nucleotides outside the gene matches: 14. Germline CDR1 reads SQVTM; CDR2 reads ANQGSEA. The CDR3 DNA follows: TGCAGCGTTGATCGGGGGAGAGCGGGAGTAGGGGAGACCCAGTACTTC. Protein: CSVDRGRAGVGETQYF.

The chain couples TRBV5-6 to TRBJ2-5; possibly TRBD2 for D (6 bases). The germline V and J ends were trimmed by 4 bases and 4 bases, with 11 bases remaining between them. Germline CDR1 and CDR2: SGHDT and YYEEEE. The CDR3 extends over 13 amino acids. The CDR3 loop reads CASSIGGSETQYF. The CDR3 nucleotides are TGTGCCAGCAGCATAGGAGGGTCAGAGACCCAGTACTTC.

In its sample, this clone was seen a few times. CDR3 region: CASSLRGNTIYF. In DNA form, the CDR3 reads TGTGCCAGCAGCCTGCGGGGAAACACCATATATTTT. The chain carries TRBV28 and TRBJ1-3; D unclear. Trimming took off 6 bases at V and 4 bases at J, with 7 bases between the two ends. This CDR3 contains 12 residues. CDR1 MDHEN and CDR2 SYDVKM come from the germline V gene.

The J gene is TRBJ2-3, the V gene TRBV11-2, with 11 bases matching TRBD2. CDR1 and CDR2 from the germline V gene are SGHAT and FQNNGV. This CDR3 is 17 amino acids long. The trim removed 3 bases at V and 4 bases at J, leaving 9 bases unmatched. DNA of the CDR3: TGTGCCAGCAGCTTTGGTAGCGGGAGGGCCTGGGCAGATACGCAGTATTTT. Residues: CASSFGSGRAWADTQYF.

The rearrangement uses TRBV29-1 and TRBJ2-5; unclear D gene. Trimming stripped 4 bases from V and 1 base from J, with 13 bases between. CDR1 and CDR2 from the germline V gene are SQVTM and ANQGSEA. The CDR3 has 14 residues. The CDR3 region has the DNA TGCAGCGTTGTGGCCAGCCTCGGCCAAGAGACCCAGTACTTC. It translates to CSVVASLGQETQYF.

This clone was counted a few times. This chain uses TRBV9 with TRBJ2-3, with D perhaps being TRBD1 or TRBD2 (5 bases each). This CDR3 has 14 residues. Trimming cost V 4 bases and J 4 bases, with 13 bases left between them. Per the germline V gene, CDR1 is SGDLS and CDR2 is YYNGEE. Here the CDR3 reads CASSPGAPPDTQYF. The CDR3 nucleotides read TGTGCCAGCAGCCCCGGGGCTCCCCCAGATACGCAGTATTTT.

The V call is TRBV11-2, the J call TRBJ2-3; 10 nucleotides agree with TRBD2. The CDR3 totals 14 residues. Per germline, CDR1 SGHAT and CDR2 FQNNGV. The V segment lost 7 bases and the J segment 4 bases; nucleotides outside the gene matches: 5. CDR3 in DNA: TGTGCCAGCACCAAGCGGGAGGGATCAGATACGCAGTATTTT. Amino acids: CASTKREGSDTQYF.

This clone was recorded many times. The chain has TRBV10-3 and TRBJ2-1; TRBD2 agrees at 15 bases. The J segment lost 7 bases and the V segment lost 6 bases, leaving 4 bases of the junction unmatched. The CDR3 length is 15 residues. The V gene's germline CDR1 is ENHRY and CDR2 SYGVKD. The CDR3 is CAISPGLAGGNEQFF. In nucleotides, the CDR3 is TGTGCCATCAGCCCCGGACTAGCGGGGGGGAATGAGCAGTTCTTC.